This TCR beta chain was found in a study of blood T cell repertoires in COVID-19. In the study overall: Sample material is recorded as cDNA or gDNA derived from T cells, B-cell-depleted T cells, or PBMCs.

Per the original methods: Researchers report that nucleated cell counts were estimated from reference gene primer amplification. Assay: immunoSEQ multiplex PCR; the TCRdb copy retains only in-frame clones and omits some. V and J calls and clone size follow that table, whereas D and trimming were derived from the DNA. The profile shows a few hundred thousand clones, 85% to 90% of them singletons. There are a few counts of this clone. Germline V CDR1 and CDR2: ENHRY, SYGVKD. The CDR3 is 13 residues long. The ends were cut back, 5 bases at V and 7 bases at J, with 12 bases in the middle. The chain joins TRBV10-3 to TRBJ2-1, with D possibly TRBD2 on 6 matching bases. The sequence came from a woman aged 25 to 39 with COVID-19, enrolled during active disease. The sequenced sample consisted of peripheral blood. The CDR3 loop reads CAISSGTLNEQFF. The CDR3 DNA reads TGTGCCATCAGTTCCGGGACTCTTAATGAGCAGTTCTTC.